The 30 T cell receptor beta chains below were found in one sample sequenced in a study of T-cell memory formation after mild COVID-19. TCRdb reanalysed the 5' RACE reads using MiXCR and keeps one entry per CDR3 protein. The sample includes 130,000 to 150,000 distinct CDR3 sequences, 6% to 7% of them seen just once. Sequencing used PBMCs or a T cell subset sorted from them (not recorded which). These TCRs come from an adult woman who had mild COVID-19 (a few samples of this study predate the infection). Cell type and time point are not known.

This clonotype was picked up many times. The J gene is TRBJ2-1, the V gene TRBV20-1; 7 nucleotides align to TRBD2. Looked up from germline, CDR1 is DFQATT and CDR2 is SNEGSKA (reference sequence). Trimming cost V 0 bases and J 7 bases; bases outside gene matches: 9. This CDR3 spans 15 amino acids. Here the CDR3 reads CSARDLERGMNEQFF. The DNA of the CDR3 is TGCAGTGCTAGAGATCTCGAGCGGGGTATGAATGAGCAGTTCTTC.

This clonotype has a handful of counts. The chain couples TRBV9 to TRBJ2-2, with D uncertain. Looked up from germline, CDR1 is SGDLS and CDR2 is YYNGEE. The V and J ends lost 3 bases and 4 bases respectively, with 22 bases between them. The CDR3 sequence is 18 residues long. The chain's CDR3 is CASSAPSRVRGSTGELFF. CDR3 coding DNA: TGTGCCAGCAGCGCCCCCTCTAGGGTGAGAGGTAGCACCGGGGAGCTGTTTTTT.

This clonotype appeared a few times. The CDR3 nucleotides read TGTGCCAGCACCTCAACTACAGCTTTACTAGGTGAAGCTTTCTTT. Its translation is CASTSTTALLGEAFF. The V gene is TRBV11-2, the J gene TRBJ1-1, with D uncertain. The germline CDR1 and CDR2 sequences are SGHAT and FQNNGV. With 7 bases removed from V and 7 bases from J, the gap between germline ends came to 22 bases. The CDR3 loop spans 15 amino acids.

This clonotype was picked up a small number of times. The chain couples TRBV4-1 to TRBJ1-4; 10 positions match TRBD1. Germline V gene sequence: CDR1 MGHRA, CDR2 YSYEKL. V shed 2 bases, J shed 4 bases, and the junction held 7 bases outside the gene matches. This CDR3 spans 17 amino acids. The CDR3 here is CASSQLDRGLSNEKLFF. CDR3 nucleotide sequence: TGCGCCAGCAGCCAACTCGACAGGGGGCTTAGTAATGAAAAACTGTTTTTT.

The sample holds many counts of this clonotype. The rearrangement joins TRBV12-3 or TRBV12-4 to TRBJ2-3, with TRBD2 matching 9 bases. The trim removed 6 bases at V and 3 bases at J, leaving 4 bases unmatched. This CDR3 is 14 amino acids long. The CDR3 region is CASSRSGRTDTQYF. The CDR3 DNA reads as TGTGCCAGCAGCAGAAGCGGGAGGACAGATACGCAGTATTTT.

The table lists this clonotype with a few counts. The chain links TRBV19 to TRBJ2-7; D gene unclear. Trimming took off 8 bases at V and 3 bases at J, with 17 bases between the two ends. Germline CDR1 LNHDA, CDR2 SQIVND (reference sequence). CDR3 length: 14 residues. The CDR3 sequence: CASSNAAGIYEQYF. CDR3 sequence (DNA): TGTGCCAGTTCAAACGCCGCAGGTATCTACGAGCAGTACTTC.

This clonotype has a count of ten or more. This chain connects TRBV5-1 to TRBJ2-2, with D hard to call. Germline V gene sequence: CDR1 SGHRS, CDR2 YFSETQ. The CDR3 spans 18 residues. The V gene lost 2 bases and the J gene lost 7 bases, with 24 bases spanning the gap. The DNA for the CDR3 is TGCGCCAGCAGCTTTAGTTTATCAAGGGCAGCACAGAGCGGGGAGCTGTTTTTT. Encoded protein: CASSFSLSRAAQSGELFF.

This clonotype has a handful of counts. This chain joins TRBV19 and TRBJ1-1; the D gene is possibly TRBD1 (6 bases). The CDR3 has 14 residues. The V end lost 0 bases, the J end lost 10 bases, and 15 bases lay between the germline ends. CDR1 LNHDA and CDR2 SQIVND come from the germline V gene (reference sequence). In DNA, the CDR3 is TGTGCCAGTAGTATAGATCGCGGGGGGCGCGGAGCTTTCTTT. Amino acid sequence: CASSIDRGGRGAFF.

This clonotype was found many times. The rearrangement joins TRBV5-1 to TRBJ2-7, with a tentative D call TRBD1 (6 bases). Germline CDR1 and CDR2: SGHRS and YFSETQ. The CDR3 is 15 amino acids. V was cut by 4 bases and J by 2 bases, with 16 bases left in between. The CDR3 sequence: CASSPLQGNPYEQYF. CDR3 bases: TGCGCCAGCAGCCCGCTACAGGGAAACCCCTACGAGCAGTACTTC.

The V gene is TRBV12-3 or TRBV12-4, the J gene TRBJ2-7; 7 nucleotides align to TRBD2. Trimming removed 6 bases from V and 8 bases from J; junction bases left unmatched: 16. The CDR3 covers 15 residues. DNA for the CDR3: TGTGCCAGCAGACATCTAGCGGCAGAAGGAGAAAAGCAGTACTTC. Amino acid sequence: CASRHLAAEGEKQYF.

This clonotype has a count of ten or more. V and J are TRBV7-9 and TRBJ2-3; 7 bases are shared with TRBD2. J lost 4 bases, V lost 6 bases, and 10 bases had no gene match. Germline V gene lookup returns CDR1 SEHNR and CDR2 FQNEAQ (reference sequence). This CDR3 is 15 amino acids long. CDR3 amino acids: CASSIAGSFSDTQYF. CDR3 sequence (DNA): TGTGCCAGCAGTATAGCGGGTTCCTTTTCAGATACGCAGTATTTT.

In its sample, this clonotype was seen many times. This sequence joins TRBV5-1 and TRBJ2-6, with D possibly being TRBD2 (5 bases). The CDR3 consists of 17 residues. CDR1 is SGHRS and CDR2 is YFSETQ in the germline V gene. The V gene lost 1 base and the J gene lost 0 bases, with 11 bases spanning the gap. For the CDR3, the DNA is TGCGCCAGCAGCTTGTCGGGGAGATCCTCTGGGGCCAACGTCCTGACTTTC. Translation: CASSLSGRSSGANVLTF. Based on the CDR3 plus reference TRBV5-1 and TRBJ2-6, the full variable domain is KAGVTQTPRYLIKTRGQQVTLSCSPISGHRSVSWYQQTPGQGLQFLFEYFSETQRNKGNFPGRFSGRQFSNSRSEMNVSTLELGDSALYLCASSLSGRSSGANVLTFGAGSRLTVL.

Ten or more counts support this clonotype. The gene calls are TRBV4-1 and TRBJ2-5, with no clear D. Germline-derived CDR1 and CDR2 are MGHRA and YSYEKL. V was clipped by 3 bases and J by 1 base, with 6 bases between them. The CDR3 has 13 residues. Here the CDR3 DNA reads TGCGCCAGCAGCCACGAGCGCCAAGAGACCCAGTACTTC. This encodes CASSHERQETQYF.

The CDR3 nucleotides read TGTGCCAGCAGCACCACTAGCGGGAGGGCTGGTGAGCAGTTCTTC. Translated, it gives CASSTTSGRAGEQFF. This chain joins TRBV7-2 and TRBJ2-1, with 13 bases identical to TRBD2. Per germline, CDR1 SGHTA and CDR2 FQGNSA. V shed 5 bases and J 9 bases; nucleotides not matched to a gene: 7. There are 15 residues in the CDR3.

This clonotype was picked up many times. The chain joins TRBV6-5 to TRBJ2-1; TRBD1 is a possible D gene (5 bases). V was shortened by 7 bases and J by 6 bases, with 13 bases between the two germline ends. The CDR3 loop spans 13 amino acids. Per the germline V gene, CDR1 is MNHEY and CDR2 is SVGAGI. CDR3 nucleotide sequence: TGTGCCAGCACCCAGGGAACGCGCAATGAGCAGTTCTTC. The encoded protein is CASTQGTRNEQFF.

The chain recombines TRBV12-3 or TRBV12-4 with TRBJ2-5; D is undetermined. Trimming took 3 bases from V and 5 from J, leaving 7 bases between them. This CDR3 comprises 12 residues. The CDR3 region is CASSFWAETQYF. Written as DNA, the CDR3 is TGTGCCAGCAGTTTCTGGGCTGAGACCCAGTACTTC.

The chain is built from TRBV4-1 and TRBJ2-1; the match to TRBD2 covers 14 bases. Losses at the gene ends were 3 bases for V and 5 bases for J; bases not matched to a gene: 3. This CDR3 comprises 16 residues. Per germline, CDR1 MGHRA and CDR2 YSYEKL. CDR3 DNA sequence: TGCGCCAGCAGCCACCGACTAGCGGGGGGGAACAATGAGCAGTTCTTC. It codes for CASSHRLAGGNNEQFF.

In its sample, this clonotype was seen a few times. The DNA of the CDR3 is TGTGCCTGGACTCGACAGTCTGGAAACACCATATATTTT. This codes for CAWTRQSGNTIYF. The chain joins TRBV30 to TRBJ1-3; TRBD1 might be the D (5 bases). CDR1 and CDR2 from the germline V gene are GTSNPN and SVGIG (reference sequence). The CDR3 is made up of 13 amino acids. V gave up 4 bases and J gave up 1 base, with 8 bases separating them.

This clonotype was seen many times. This chain's CDR3 is CASTQTSGQETQYF. CDR3 sequence (DNA): TGTGCCAGCACTCAGACTAGCGGACAAGAGACCCAGTACTTC. The chain has TRBV6-6 and TRBJ2-5; 9 bases agree with TRBD2. Germline trimming cut 7 bases from V and 2 bases from J; bases unmatched to any gene: 5. Germline loops: CDR1 MNHNY, CDR2 SVGAGI (reference sequence). This CDR3 spans 14 amino acids.

In this sample, this clonotype turned up many times. This chain uses TRBV20-1 with TRBJ2-2; 10 bases match TRBD2. V lost 1 base, J lost 1 base, and 0 bases stayed unmatched. The germline gives CDR1 DFQATT, CDR2 SNEGSKA (reference sequence). The CDR3 extends over 15 amino acids. The CDR3 here is CSARGLAGNTGELFF. The CDR3 DNA follows: TGCAGTGCTAGAGGACTAGCGGGGAACACCGGGGAGCTGTTTTTT.

This clonotype has more than one count but fewer than ten. This rearrangement joins TRBV12-3 or TRBV12-4 to TRBJ1-2; D ambiguous. This CDR3 is built from 13 residues. The V end lost 3 bases, the J end lost 3 bases, and 8 bases lay between the germline ends. The CDR3 sequence is CASSFEDYYGYTF. In DNA form, the CDR3 reads TGTGCCAGCAGTTTCGAGGACTACTATGGCTACACCTTC.

This clonotype was recorded many times. The rearrangement links TRBV5-1 to TRBJ2-3; D is possibly TRBD2 (5 bases). The V gene lost 4 bases and the J gene lost 2 bases, with 14 bases spanning the gap. The CDR3 loop spans 15 amino acids. Germline assignment: CDR1 SGHRS and CDR2 YFSETQ. CDR3 region: CASSPDYHLTDTQYF. The CDR3, as DNA: TGCGCCAGCAGCCCAGACTACCACCTCACAGATACGCAGTATTTT.

This clonotype appeared a few times. The chain has TRBV19 and TRBJ1-3, with TRBD1 as a possible D gene (6 bases). V was clipped by 3 bases and J by 1 base, with 13 bases between them. Germline CDR1 is LNHDA and CDR2 is SQIVND (reference sequence). This CDR3 region has 16 residues. The CDR3: CASSITGNPSGNTIYF. CDR3 coding DNA: TGTGCCAGTAGTATCACAGGGAACCCTTCTGGAAACACCATATATTTT.

V and J are TRBV20-1 and TRBJ2-7; TRBD2 matches 11 bases. CDR1 and CDR2 from the germline V gene are DFQATT and SNEGSKA (reference sequence). V trimming: 0 bases; J trimming: 5 bases; junction bases outside the gene matches: 3. This CDR3 contains 14 residues. The DNA for the CDR3 is TGCAGTGCTAGAGATTGGGGACTAGCGGACGAGCAGTACTTC. Translating gives CSARDWGLADEQYF.

V gene TRBV4-1 combines with J gene TRBJ2-5; 8 nucleotides match TRBD1. The length of the CDR3 is 15 residues. Per the germline V gene, CDR1 is MGHRA and CDR2 is YSYEKL. V shed 1 base and J 5 bases; nucleotides not matched to a gene: 6. In DNA form, the CDR3 reads TGCGCCAGCAGCCAAGTGGGGCAGGGGGCTGAGACCCAGTACTTC. It specifies CASSQVGQGAETQYF.

This clonotype was observed many times. This rearrangement joins TRBV7-2 to TRBJ2-7; 9 bases align to TRBD1. V lost 8 bases to trimming and J lost 7 bases; unmatched junction nucleotides: 18. This CDR3 has 16 amino acids. Looked up from germline, CDR1 is SGHTA and CDR2 is FQGNSA. For the CDR3, the DNA is TGTGCCAGCGGGGGACGGGGACAGGGCCGGACCAGAGAGCAGTACTTC. Translating it yields CASGGRGQGRTREQYF.

This clonotype was observed a handful of times. CDR3 protein: CSAPRGTLNTDTQYF. CDR3 nucleotides: TGCAGTGCACCGCGGGGGACACTTAACACAGATACGCAGTATTTT. The chain recombines TRBV20-1 with TRBJ2-3, with a weak D call TRBD2 (7 bases). The CDR3 loop spans 15 amino acids. V was cut by 6 bases and J by 2 bases, with 18 bases left in between. Germline-derived CDR1 and CDR2 are DFQATT and SNEGSKA (reference sequence).

The CDR3 protein is CATSDHGTVWGYNEQFF. CDR3 in DNA: TGTGCCACCAGTGATCACGGGACAGTTTGGGGCTACAATGAGCAGTTCTTC. This chain joins TRBV24-1 and TRBJ2-1; TRBD1 matches 7 bases. The germline V gene has CDR1 KGHDR and CDR2 SFDVKD. V lost 3 bases, J lost 3 bases, and 10 bases stayed unmatched. The CDR3 extends over 17 amino acids.

The rearrangement uses TRBV4-1 and TRBJ1-1, with D tentatively TRBD1 (6 bases). The CDR3 is 17 amino acids. Germline V gives CDR1 MGHRA, CDR2 YSYEKL. The germline V and J ends were trimmed by 1 base and 0 bases, with 15 bases remaining between them. The CDR3 DNA reads as TGCGCCAGCAGCCAAGCGACGGGAGGGGGGATGAACACTGAAGCTTTCTTT. Translated, it gives CASSQATGGGMNTEAFF.

Regarding this clonotype: The junction differs from germline at one of its ends, possibly a read error. CDR3 in amino acids: CSARGHRTNNEAFF. CDR3 sequence (DNA): TGCAGTGCTAGAGGACACCGCACGAACAATGAAGCTTTCTTT. The rearrangement uses TRBV20-1 and TRBJ1-1; D is uncertain. The germline V gene encodes CDR1 DFQATT and CDR2 SNEGSKA (reference sequence). This CDR3 is built from 14 residues.